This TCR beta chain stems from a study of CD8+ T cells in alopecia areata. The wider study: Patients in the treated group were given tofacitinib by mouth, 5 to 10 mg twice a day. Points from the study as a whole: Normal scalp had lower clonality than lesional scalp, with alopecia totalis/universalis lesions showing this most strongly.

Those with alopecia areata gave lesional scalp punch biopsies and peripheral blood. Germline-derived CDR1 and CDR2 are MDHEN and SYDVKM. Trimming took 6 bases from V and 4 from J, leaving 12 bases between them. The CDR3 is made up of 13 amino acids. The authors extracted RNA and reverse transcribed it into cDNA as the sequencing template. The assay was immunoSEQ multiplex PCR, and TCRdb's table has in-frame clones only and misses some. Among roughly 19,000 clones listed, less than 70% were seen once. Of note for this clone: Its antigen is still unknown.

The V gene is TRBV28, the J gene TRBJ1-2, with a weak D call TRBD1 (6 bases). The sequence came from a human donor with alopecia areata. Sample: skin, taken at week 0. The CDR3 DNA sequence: TGTGCCAGCAGGATCACAGGGATCTATGGCTACACCTTC. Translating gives CASRITGIYGYTF.